Below, 28 T cell receptor beta chains from the same sample are listed, as sequenced in a study of graft-versus-host responses after intestinal transplantation. Clones were sequenced by immunoSEQ multiplex PCR, and TCRdb holds only the in-frame ones, with some missing. The sample consists of 35,000 to 45,000 clones, approximately 93% of them appearing once. This specimen was PBMCs, taken roughly 110 weeks after intestinal transplantation. These receptors came from a human patient who received an intestinal transplant, so some T cells may come from the graft donor.

J is TRBJ1-4 and V is TRBV19; D call uncertain. The CDR3 totals 12 residues. CDR1 and CDR2 (germline): LNHDA, SQIVND (reference sequence). Trimming removed 3 bases from V and 4 bases from J, with 3 bases in between. The CDR3 protein is CASSIRNEKLFF. The CDR3 DNA reads as TGTGCCAGTAGTATCCGTAATGAAAAACTGTTTTTT. The full variable domain, its missing parts supplied by reference TRBV19 and TRBJ1-4, is DGGITQSPKYLFRKEGQNVTLSCEQNLNHDAMYWYRQDPGQGLRLIYYSQIVNDFQKGDIAEGYSVSREKKESFPLTVTSAQKNPTAFYLCASSIRNEKLFFGSGTQLSVL.

This clone was seen a single time. The chain links TRBV5-1 to TRBJ2-3; 10 nucleotides align to TRBD1. The CDR3 length is 16 residues. With 4 bases clipped from V and 3 bases from J, the junction kept 8 bases outside the gene matches. Germline loops: CDR1 SGHRS, CDR2 YFSETQ. As DNA, the CDR3 is TGCGCCAGCAGCCCTGGGGACAGGGGATTGACAGATACGCAGTATTTT. Encoded protein: CASSPGDRGLTDTQYF.

In regard to this clone: Being one base from a much bigger clone, this may be a read error. J is TRBJ2-3 and V is TRBV7-2; the D is unclear. Germline V gene lookup returns CDR1 SGHTA and CDR2 FQGNSA. Trimming pared 2 bases from V and 6 bases from J, leaving 3 bases between. The CDR3 consists of 11 residues. The CDR3 DNA reads TGTGCCAGCAGCTTATTGGATACGCAGTATTTT. Its translation is CASSLLDTQYF.

CDR3 sequence (DNA): TGTGCCACCAAAAGTGGGCAAGAGACCCAGTACTTC. Its translation: CATKSGQETQYF. The chain uses TRBV6-7 and TRBJ2-5, with D uncertain. TRBV6-7 is treated as an ORF (open reading frame) with a function not yet certain. This CDR3 has 12 amino acids. V was shortened by 10 bases and J by 2 bases, with 11 bases between the two germline ends.

CDR3 residues: CASSLDRSRGNTIYF. In nucleotides, the CDR3 is TGTGCCAGCAGCTTAGATCGATCCCGGGGGAACACCATATATTTT. The chain has TRBV11-2 and TRBJ1-3; D may be TRBD1 (5 bases). CDR3 length: 15 amino acids. The V gene lost 0 bases and the J gene lost 7 bases, with 13 bases spanning the gap. Germline CDR1 and CDR2: SGHAT and FQNNGV.

The CDR3 loop is CASSFFSGANTEAFF. In DNA form, the CDR3 reads TGTGCCAGCAGCTTTTTTTCCGGGGCCAACACTGAAGCTTTCTTT. The V and J genes are TRBV7-2 and TRBJ1-1, with D perhaps TRBD1 (5 bases). V lost 3 bases, J lost 2 bases, and 13 bases lay in between. The CDR3 extends over 15 amino acids. Germline lookup yields CDR1 SGHTA and CDR2 FQGNSA.

This clone was seen once. The rearrangement links TRBV27 to TRBJ2-5; TRBD2 agrees at 15 bases. This CDR3 comprises 17 residues. Germline V gene sequence: CDR1 MNHEY, CDR2 SMNVEV (reference sequence). With V trimmed by 4 bases and J by 6 bases, 9 bases remained unmatched. CDR3: CASSSPGTSGGIKTQYF. The CDR3 DNA sequence: TGTGCCAGCAGTTCCCCCGGGACTAGCGGGGGGATAAAGACCCAGTACTTC.

The chain's CDR3 is CASSTQQGTGELFF. CDR3 nucleotides: TGTGCCAGTAGTACTCAGCAGGGCACCGGGGAGCTGTTTTTT. The chain has TRBV19 and TRBJ2-2, with TRBD1 as a possible D gene (5 bases). There are 14 residues in the CDR3. Trimming removed 4 bases from V and 4 bases from J, with 10 bases in between. Germline V gives CDR1 LNHDA, CDR2 SQIVND (reference sequence).

This sequence joins TRBV27 and TRBJ2-3; 9 bases line up with TRBD2. Germline assignment: CDR1 MNHEY and CDR2 SMNVEV (reference sequence). Losses at the gene ends were 0 bases for V and 2 bases for J; bases not matched to a gene: 6. CDR3 length equals 17 residues. The CDR3 DNA sequence: TGTGCCAGCAGTTTATCGGAGACTAGCGGATACACAGATACGCAGTATTTT. This sequence encodes CASSLSETSGYTDTQYF.

This sequence joins TRBV7-9 and TRBJ1-1; D not certain. Germline V gene lookup returns CDR1 SEHNR and CDR2 FQNEAQ (reference sequence). The CDR3 is 15 residues long. The V end was cut by 5 bases, the J end by 6 bases, with 19 bases between. The DNA for the CDR3 is TGTGCCAGCAGCCAAGGGCCCTTAGCGGGGTCTGAAGCTTTCTTT. It codes for CASSQGPLAGSEAFF.

This clone came up once. The chain links TRBV4-2 to TRBJ1-1; tentatively, D is TRBD1 (5 bases). Trimming shortened V by 1 base and J by 4 bases, and 16 bases separated the two germline ends. The CDR3 totals 16 residues. CDR1 LGHNA and CDR2 YNFKEQ come from the germline V gene. The CDR3 protein is CASSQVQGGERTEAFF. DNA of the CDR3: TGTGCCAGCAGCCAAGTCCAGGGAGGAGAGCGCACTGAAGCTTTCTTT.

The rearrangement uses TRBV19 and TRBJ2-1; tentatively, D is TRBD2 (5 bases). Trimming cost V 3 bases and J 10 bases, with 19 bases left between them. Germline CDR1 and CDR2: LNHDA and SQIVND (reference sequence). The CDR3 spans 15 residues. CDR3 in amino acids: CASSIQLVVIAEQFF. The CDR3 DNA sequence: TGTGCCAGTAGTATCCAACTAGTTGTTATAGCCGAGCAGTTCTTC.

The rearrangement links TRBV6-5 to TRBJ2-7, with unresolved D. CDR3 length: 14 amino acids. The V end lost 2 bases, the J end lost 4 bases, and 12 bases lay between the germline ends. Germline values: CDR1 MNHEY, CDR2 SVGAGI. The chain's CDR3 is CASSYRGTWYEQYF. Here the CDR3 DNA reads TGTGCCAGCAGTTACCGTGGTACGTGGTACGAGCAGTACTTC.

This clone was seen once. The J gene is TRBJ2-7, the V gene TRBV6-5; D call uncertain. Germline CDR1 and CDR2: MNHEY and SVGAGI. V was trimmed by 5 bases and J by 5 bases, leaving 7 bases between them. The CDR3 loop spans 11 amino acids. The CDR3 region is CASSNSNEQYF. Written as DNA, the CDR3 is TGTGCCAGCAGTAATTCAAACGAGCAGTACTTC.

This chain joins TRBV6-6 and TRBJ1-5, with D possibly being TRBD1 (6 bases). CDR3 length equals 13 residues. V was shortened by 9 bases and J by 3 bases, with 12 bases between the two germline ends. Germline V gene lookup returns CDR1 MNHNY and CDR2 SVGAGI (reference sequence). CDR3 protein: CASHRDINQPQHF. For the CDR3, the DNA is TGTGCCAGTCACCGGGACATCAATCAGCCCCAGCATTTT.

This chain links TRBV6-5 with TRBJ1-3; the D is unclear. This CDR3 is built from 13 residues. Trimming left V 8 bases short and J 0 bases short, with 8 bases between. Germline V lookup: CDR1 MNHEY, CDR2 SVGAGI. CDR3 coding DNA: TGTGCCAGCGCGTCTGTCTCTGGAAACACCATATATTTT. It specifies CASASVSGNTIYF.

The CDR3 here is CSVQGTSYEQYF. CDR3 sequence (DNA): TGCAGCGTTCAAGGGACCTCCTACGAGCAGTACTTC. V usage is TRBV29-1 and J usage is TRBJ2-7; D might be TRBD1 or TRBD2, each matching 5 bases. There are 12 residues in the CDR3. Germline CDR1 is SQVTM and CDR2 is ANQGSEA. V was cut by 5 bases and J by 0 bases, with 8 bases left in between.

The chain recombines TRBV29-1 with TRBJ2-1, with TRBD2 identical over 7 bases. There are 14 residues in the CDR3. The J segment lost 11 bases and the V segment lost 1 base, leaving 11 bases of the junction unmatched. Germline V lookup: CDR1 SQVTM, CDR2 ANQGSEA. The chain's CDR3 is CSVEAQRGAAKQFF. In DNA form, the CDR3 reads TGCAGCGTTGAAGCCCAGCGGGGCGCCGCCAAGCAGTTCTTC.

The chain recombines TRBV12-5 with TRBJ2-5; no firm D call. Near its end, the DNA agrees better with TRBJ2-7, so the J call may be wrong. Germline V gene sequence: CDR1 LGHNT, CDR2 FRNRAP. This CDR3 comprises 14 residues. The CDR3 DNA follows: TGTGCTAGTGGTTTAGTAGGGCCCATCGACGAGCAGTACTTC. This encodes CASGLVGPIDEQYF.

This rearrangement joins TRBV5-6 to TRBJ1-6; perhaps TRBD1 as D (6 bases). V was trimmed by 1 base and J by 8 bases, leaving 16 bases between them. Per germline, CDR1 SGHDT and CDR2 YYEEEE. The CDR3 is 16 residues long. The DNA of the CDR3 is TGTGCCAGCAGCTTGCTTAACTCCCAGGGGTATTCACCCCTCCACTTT. Protein: CASSLLNSQGYSPLHF.

This chain connects TRBV29-1 to TRBJ2-7, with D possibly matching TRBD1 (6 bases). Germline CDR1 and CDR2: SQVTM and ANQGSEA. The V gene lost 4 bases and the J gene lost 0 bases, with 13 bases spanning the gap. This CDR3 is built from 14 residues. The CDR3 DNA is TGCAGCGTTGGAGCGGACAGCAACTCCTACGAGCAGTACTTC. This gives the protein CSVGADSNSYEQYF.

This chain joins TRBV10-1 and TRBJ2-2; TRBD1 matches 7 bases. Germline lookup yields CDR1 WNHNN and CDR2 SYGVQD (reference sequence). The CDR3 runs 16 residues. Losses at the gene ends were 3 bases for V and 2 bases for J; bases not matched to a gene: 6. As DNA, the CDR3 is TGCGCCAGCAGTGAACGAGGACAGGATAACACCGGGGAGCTGTTTTTT. This sequence encodes CASSERGQDNTGELFF.

Here the CDR3 DNA reads TGTGCCAGCAGTTACGTGACTAGCAGGGTCGCCGGGGAGCTGTTTTTT. Translation: CASSYVTSRVAGELFF. The chain is built from TRBV6-5 and TRBJ2-2, with TRBD2 matching 7 bases. J was trimmed by 6 bases and V by 2 bases; bases with no gene match: 9. CDR1 and CDR2 from the germline V gene are MNHEY and SVGAGI. The CDR3 extends over 16 amino acids.

The chain employs TRBV6-5 and TRBJ2-1; D not resolved. V was clipped by 3 bases and J by 6 bases, with 3 bases between them. CDR1 is MNHEY, CDR2 SVGAGI, per germline. CDR3 length equals 11 residues. The CDR3, as DNA: TGTGCCAGCAGTTATATCAATGAGCAGTTCTTC. Protein sequence: CASSYINEQFF.

V is TRBV9 and J is TRBJ1-5, with 8 positions matching TRBD1. The CDR3 covers 15 residues. In germline, CDR1 is SGDLS, CDR2 YYNGEE. V lost 0 bases and J lost 6; bases outside the gene matches: 5. CDR3 coding DNA: TGTGCCAGCAGCGTAGGTTCAGGGGGCGGTCAGCCCCAGCATTTT. Amino acid sequence: CASSVGSGGGQPQHF.

The CDR3 nucleotides read TGTGCCAGCACCAGGGACACCTCCTACGAGCAGTACTTC. It encodes CASTRDTSYEQYF. This sequence joins TRBV5-5 and TRBJ2-7, with a possible D match to TRBD1 (6 bases). The CDR3 extends over 13 amino acids. Germline CDR1 and CDR2: SGHKS and YYEKEE (reference sequence). Trimming took 6 bases from V and 0 from J, leaving 10 bases between them.

This sequence joins TRBV7-2 and TRBJ2-1; D is undetermined. The V and J ends lost 6 bases and 5 bases respectively, with 14 bases between them. Germline V gene sequence: CDR1 SGHTA, CDR2 FQGNSA. The CDR3 consists of 14 residues. CDR3 DNA sequence: TGTGCCAGCAGAGCGAAAGCCCGCCACAATGAGCAGTTCTTC. Protein product: CASRAKARHNEQFF.

The rearrangement joins TRBV7-2 to TRBJ1-4; D perhaps matches TRBD1 (6 bases). This CDR3 comprises 13 residues. Germline V lookup: CDR1 SGHTA, CDR2 FQGNSA. V was cut by 3 bases and J by 6 bases, with 8 bases left in between. The CDR3 nucleotides read TGTGCCAGCAGCTTGGGACATGATGAAAAACTGTTTTTT. This translates into CASSLGHDEKLFF.